Below are 9 T cell receptor beta chains sequenced from a single sample in a study of shared clonotypes between healthy human individuals (dated by TCRdb to 2018 to 2021). CD8 naive samples consisted of CD45RO-negative cells that were positively selected for CCR7, yielding a CD45RA+CCR7+ population without TemRA cells. The library was built by means of the immunoSEQ multiplex PCR assay. The immuneACCESS repertoire file appears here via TCRdb, limited to in-frame rearrangements. These files lack a portion of the clones; in checked studies, under half of the deficit traces to unresolved V genes, and the cause of the others is not known. Recorded for this sample are just over 2,000,000 clones; less than 95% of them occurred a single time. The ten largest clones take up around 1.1% of the sample. The sequenced material came from naive CD8+ T cells sorted from blood. The cell subset or site label, read with the paper, signifies: CD45RA+CCR7+. Receptors were obtained from a man between 18 and 29 years old in good health.

J is TRBJ2-5 and V is TRBV11-2, with 8 bases fitting TRBD1. CDR1 and CDR2 (germline): SGHAT, FQNNGV. CDR3 size: 16 residues. J gave up 3 bases and V 4 bases, and 10 bases lay outside the gene matches. CDR3 amino acids: CASSSWTGWGKETQYF. In DNA, the CDR3 is TGTGCCAGCAGCTCATGGACAGGGTGGGGAAAAGAGACCCAGTACTTC.

The chain has TRBV28 and TRBJ2-5; D unresolved. V dropped 3 bases and J dropped 1 base, with 6 bases sitting between them. This CDR3 has 13 residues. CDR1 and CDR2 from the germline V gene are MDHEN and SYDVKM. CDR3 loop: CASSFQIQETQYF. In DNA, the CDR3 is TGTGCCAGCAGTTTCCAGATCCAAGAGACCCAGTACTTC.

The chain recombines TRBV4-1 with TRBJ1-1; D is undetermined. CDR3 length equals 16 residues. Germline lookup yields CDR1 MGHRA and CDR2 YSYEKL. V lost 1 base, J lost 1 base, and 13 bases lay in between. CDR3 in DNA: TGCGCCAGCAGCCAAGTTTATGACCCAGAGAACACTGAAGCTTTCTTT. It encodes CASSQVYDPENTEAFF.

This clone was detected only once. The chain has TRBV28 and TRBJ1-1; D uncertain. The CDR3 runs 14 residues. In germline, CDR1 is MDHEN, CDR2 SYDVKM. Trimming left V 3 bases short and J 0 bases short, with 8 bases between. The CDR3 loop reads CASSFRPLNTEAFF. The CDR3 coding sequence is TGTGCCAGCAGTTTTAGGCCATTGAACACTGAAGCTTTCTTT.

This chain uses TRBV5-6 with TRBJ1-3; 8 bases align to TRBD1. The length of the CDR3 is 14 residues. The germline V gene encodes CDR1 SGHDT and CDR2 YYEEEE. V lost 5 bases, J lost 3 bases, and 4 bases stayed unmatched. CDR3 residues: CASRMDRDGNTIYF. As DNA, the CDR3 is TGTGCCAGCAGAATGGACAGGGATGGAAACACCATATATTTT.

The rearrangement joins TRBV14 to TRBJ1-6; D not resolved. V lost 0 bases, J lost 4 bases, and 10 bases lay in between. Looked up from germline, CDR1 is SGHDN and CDR2 is FVKESK. The CDR3 consists of 16 residues. In nucleotides, the CDR3 is TGTGCCAGCAGCCAAGATTTGGAGGTATATAATTCACCCCTCCACTTT. As protein: CASSQDLEVYNSPLHF.

This sequence joins TRBV5-1 and TRBJ2-1; D uncertain. CDR3 size: 20 residues. CDR1 and CDR2 from the germline V gene are SGHRS and YFSETQ. V shed 4 bases and J shed 0 bases, with 26 bases lying between them. Written as DNA, the CDR3 is TGCGCCAGCAGCGTTGAATCGGCGCTAACGACGGTCATCTCCTACAATGAGCAGTTCTTC. It encodes CASSVESALTTVISYNEQFF.

J is TRBJ2-2 and V is TRBV21-1; whether TRBD1, the table's D call, matches the DNA was not checked. TRBV21-1 counts as a pseudogene. The CDR3 consists of 16 residues. CDR3 nucleotides: TGTGCCAGCAGCAAAGTCAGGGGGACAAACGCCGGGGAGCTGTTTTTT. It codes for CASSKVRGTNAGELFF.

Worth noting for this clone: Within the sample, other DNA sequences also encode this same CDR3. The chain uses TRBV19 and TRBJ2-3, with 7 bases aligning to TRBD2. Germline trimming cut 3 bases from V and 6 bases from J; bases unmatched to any gene: 3. This CDR3 is built from 13 residues. Germline loops: CDR1 LNHDA, CDR2 SQIVND (reference sequence). The DNA of the CDR3 is TGTGCCAGTAGTATCGCGGGAGTTGATACGCAGTATTTT. Amino acid sequence: CASSIAGVDTQYF.